This T cell receptor beta chain was captured in a study of OX40 agonist ivuxolimab in advanced cancers. V lost 4 bases and J lost 6; bases outside the gene matches: 4. The CDR3 consists of 13 residues. Germline CDR1 and CDR2: SGHTA and FQGTGA. Here immunoSEQ multiplex PCR was the method, and the copy in TCRdb shows in-frame clones only, minus some. The sample has about 86,000 clones, roughly nine tenths seen once. The gene calls are TRBV7-3 and TRBJ1-2; the match to TRBD1 covers 8 bases. This receptor was taken from an adult with an advanced solid tumor such as melanoma, head and neck, liver or kidney cancer. Sequencing used CD4+ or CD8+ T cells sorted from blood, obtained in a trial of the OX40 agonist ivuxolimab. For the CDR3, the DNA is TGTGCCAGCAGCTCGCAACAGGGGGATGGCTACACCTTC. This codes for CASSSQQGDGYTF.